The TCR beta chain under discussion was sequenced for a study of T cell responses to AZD1222 COVID-19 vaccine. Study background: Second doses that came at about 4 or about 12 weeks were put together.

To note about this clone: Its antigen remains unidentified.

TCRdb keeps only in-frame clones here, not all; method: immunoSEQ multiplex PCR. The sample carries 100,000 to 150,000 clones, 65% to 90% recorded once. Study results and caveats: Only a handful of AZD1222 recipients, six or seven in all, had baseline seropositivity. Most donors were white British, females outnumbered males, and clonal diversity was possibly underestimated.

Germline values: CDR1 PRHDT, CDR2 FYEKMQ (reference sequence). The V end was cut by 5 bases, the J end by 2 bases, with 13 bases between. This CDR3 contains 15 residues. The sequence was obtained from an adult in good health. V and J are TRBV13 and TRBJ1-3; D call uncertain. The sequencing here drew on peripheral blood, taken on day 0 of AZD1222 vaccination. The CDR3 DNA reads as TGTGCCAGCAGCCTCGACCGATCAACTGGAAACACCATATATTTT. It specifies CASSLDRSTGNTIYF.